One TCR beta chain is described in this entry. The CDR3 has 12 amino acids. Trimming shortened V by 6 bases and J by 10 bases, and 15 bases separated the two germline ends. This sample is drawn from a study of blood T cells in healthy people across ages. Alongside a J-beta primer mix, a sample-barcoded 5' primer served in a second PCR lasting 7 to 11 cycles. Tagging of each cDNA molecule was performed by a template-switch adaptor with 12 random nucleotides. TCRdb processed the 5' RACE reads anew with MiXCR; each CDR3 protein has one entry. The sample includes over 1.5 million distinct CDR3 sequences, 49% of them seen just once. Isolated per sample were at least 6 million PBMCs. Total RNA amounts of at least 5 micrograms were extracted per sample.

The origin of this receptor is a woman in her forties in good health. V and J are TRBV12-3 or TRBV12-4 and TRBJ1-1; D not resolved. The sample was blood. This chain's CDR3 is CASSHTTKRAFF. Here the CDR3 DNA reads TGTGCCAGCAGCCACACTACAAAGAGAGCTTTCTTT.